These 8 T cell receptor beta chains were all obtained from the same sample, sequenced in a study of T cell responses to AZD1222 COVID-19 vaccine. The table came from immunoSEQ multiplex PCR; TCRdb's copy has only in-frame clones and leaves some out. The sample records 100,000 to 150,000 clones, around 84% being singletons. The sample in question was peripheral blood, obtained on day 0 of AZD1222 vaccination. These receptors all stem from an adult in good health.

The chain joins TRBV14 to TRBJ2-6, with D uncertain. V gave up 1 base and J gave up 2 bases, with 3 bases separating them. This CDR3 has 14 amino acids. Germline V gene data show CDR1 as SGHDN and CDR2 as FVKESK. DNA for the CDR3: TGTGCCAGCAGCCAAGGGGCTGGGGCCAACGTCCTGACTTTC. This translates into CASSQGAGANVLTF.

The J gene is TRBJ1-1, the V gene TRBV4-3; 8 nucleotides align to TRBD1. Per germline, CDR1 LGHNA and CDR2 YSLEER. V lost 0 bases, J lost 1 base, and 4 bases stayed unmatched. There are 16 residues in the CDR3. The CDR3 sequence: CASSQDPGTGNTEAFF. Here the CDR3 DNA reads TGCGCCAGCAGCCAAGACCCCGGGACAGGGAACACTGAAGCTTTCTTT.

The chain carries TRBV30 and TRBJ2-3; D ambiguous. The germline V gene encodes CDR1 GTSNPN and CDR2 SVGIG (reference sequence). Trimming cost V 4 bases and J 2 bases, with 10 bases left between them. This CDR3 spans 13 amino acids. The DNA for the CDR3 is TGTGCCTGGACCCGAAAGTCCACAGATACGCAGTATTTT. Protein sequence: CAWTRKSTDTQYF.

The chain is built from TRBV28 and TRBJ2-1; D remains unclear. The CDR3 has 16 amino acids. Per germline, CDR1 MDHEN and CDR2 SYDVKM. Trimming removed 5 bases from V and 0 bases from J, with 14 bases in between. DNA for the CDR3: TGTGCCAGCAGTCTCCCCTACTTGAGCTCCTACAATGAGCAGTTCTTC. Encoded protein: CASSLPYLSSYNEQFF.

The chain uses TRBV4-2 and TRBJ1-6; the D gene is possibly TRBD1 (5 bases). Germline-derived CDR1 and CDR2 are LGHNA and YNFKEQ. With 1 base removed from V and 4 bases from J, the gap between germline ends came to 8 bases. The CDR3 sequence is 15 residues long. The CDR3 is CASSQGQGYNSPLHF. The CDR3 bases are TGTGCCAGCAGCCAAGGGCAGGGATATAATTCACCCCTCCACTTT.

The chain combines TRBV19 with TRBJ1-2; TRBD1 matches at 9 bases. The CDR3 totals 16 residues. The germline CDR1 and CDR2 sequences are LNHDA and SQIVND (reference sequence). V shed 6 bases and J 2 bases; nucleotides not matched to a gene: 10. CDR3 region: CASSPHRTGANYGYTF. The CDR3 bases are TGTGCCAGTAGCCCACACCGGACAGGGGCCAACTATGGCTACACCTTC.

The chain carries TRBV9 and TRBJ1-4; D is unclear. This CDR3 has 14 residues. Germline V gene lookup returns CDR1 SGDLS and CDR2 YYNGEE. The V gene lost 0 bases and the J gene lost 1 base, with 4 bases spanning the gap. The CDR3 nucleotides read TGTGCCAGCAGCGTAGGGGTAACTAATGAAAAACTGTTTTTT. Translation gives CASSVGVTNEKLFF.

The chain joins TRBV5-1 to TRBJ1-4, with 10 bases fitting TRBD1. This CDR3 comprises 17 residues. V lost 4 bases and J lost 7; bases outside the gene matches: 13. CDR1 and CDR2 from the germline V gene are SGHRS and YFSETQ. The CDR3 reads CASSQTGQGWRREKLFF. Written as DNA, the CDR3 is TGCGCCAGCAGCCAGACGGGACAGGGGTGGCGGCGTGAAAAACTGTTTTTT.